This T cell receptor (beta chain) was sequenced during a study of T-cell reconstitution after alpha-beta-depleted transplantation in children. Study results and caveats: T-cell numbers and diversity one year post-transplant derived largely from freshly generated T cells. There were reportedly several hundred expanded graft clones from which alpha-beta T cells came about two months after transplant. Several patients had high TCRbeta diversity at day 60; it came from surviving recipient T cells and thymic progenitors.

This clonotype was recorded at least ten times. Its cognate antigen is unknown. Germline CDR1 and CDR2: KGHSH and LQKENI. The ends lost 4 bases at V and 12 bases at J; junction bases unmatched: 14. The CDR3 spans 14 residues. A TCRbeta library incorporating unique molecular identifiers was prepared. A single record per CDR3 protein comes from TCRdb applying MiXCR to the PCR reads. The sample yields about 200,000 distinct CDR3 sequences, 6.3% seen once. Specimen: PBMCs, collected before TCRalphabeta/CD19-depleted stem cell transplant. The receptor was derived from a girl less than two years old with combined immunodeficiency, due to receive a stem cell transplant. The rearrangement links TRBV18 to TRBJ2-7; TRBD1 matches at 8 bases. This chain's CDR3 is CASSRLLGDRRRYF. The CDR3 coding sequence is TGTGCCAGCTCACGGCTGCTGGGGGACAGGCGGCGGTACTTC.